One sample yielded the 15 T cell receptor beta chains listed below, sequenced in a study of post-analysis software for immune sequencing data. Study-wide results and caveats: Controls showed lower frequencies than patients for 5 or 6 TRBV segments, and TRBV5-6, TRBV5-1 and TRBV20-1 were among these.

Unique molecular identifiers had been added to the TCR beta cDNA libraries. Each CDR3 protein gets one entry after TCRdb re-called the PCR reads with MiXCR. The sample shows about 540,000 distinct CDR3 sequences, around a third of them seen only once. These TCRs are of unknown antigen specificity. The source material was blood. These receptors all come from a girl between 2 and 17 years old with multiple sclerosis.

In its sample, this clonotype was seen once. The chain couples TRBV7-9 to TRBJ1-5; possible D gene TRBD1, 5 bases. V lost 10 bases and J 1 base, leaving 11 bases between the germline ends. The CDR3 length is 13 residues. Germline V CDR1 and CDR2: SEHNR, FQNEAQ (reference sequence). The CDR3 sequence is CATHDSSNQPQHF. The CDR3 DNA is TGTGCCACCCACGACAGCAGCAATCAGCCCCAGCATTTT.

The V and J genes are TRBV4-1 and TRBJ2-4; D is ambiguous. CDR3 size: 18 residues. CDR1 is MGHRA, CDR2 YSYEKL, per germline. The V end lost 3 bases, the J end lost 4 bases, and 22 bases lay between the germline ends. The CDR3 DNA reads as TGCGCCAGCAGCCACGCCCCCCAAGCTAGGAGCGCTAAAAACATTCAGTACTTC. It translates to CASSHAPQARSAKNIQYF.

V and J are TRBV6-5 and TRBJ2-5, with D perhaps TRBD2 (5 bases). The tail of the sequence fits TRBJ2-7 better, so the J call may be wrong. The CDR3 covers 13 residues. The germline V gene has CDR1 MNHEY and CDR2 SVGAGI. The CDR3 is CASNRRVGNEQYF. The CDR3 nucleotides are TGTGCCAGCAACCGGCGGGTCGGCAACGAGCAGTACTTC.

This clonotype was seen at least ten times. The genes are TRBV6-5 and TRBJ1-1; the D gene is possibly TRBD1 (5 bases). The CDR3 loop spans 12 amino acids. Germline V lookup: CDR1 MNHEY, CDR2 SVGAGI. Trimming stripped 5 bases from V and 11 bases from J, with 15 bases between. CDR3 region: CASSNIGGEAFF. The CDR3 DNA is TGTGCCAGCAGTAATATAGGAGGGGAGGCTTTCTTT.

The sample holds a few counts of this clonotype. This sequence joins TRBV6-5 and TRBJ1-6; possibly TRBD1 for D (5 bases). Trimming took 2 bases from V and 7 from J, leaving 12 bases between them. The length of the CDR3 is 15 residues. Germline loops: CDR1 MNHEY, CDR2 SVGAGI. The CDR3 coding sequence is TGTGCCAGCAGTTACGGCGCAGGGTGGAATTCACCCCTCCACTTT. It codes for CASSYGAGWNSPLHF.

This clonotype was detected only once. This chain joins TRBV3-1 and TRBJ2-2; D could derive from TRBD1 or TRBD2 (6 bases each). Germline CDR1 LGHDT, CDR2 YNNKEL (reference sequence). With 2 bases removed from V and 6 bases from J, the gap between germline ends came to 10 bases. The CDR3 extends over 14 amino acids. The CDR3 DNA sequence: TGTGCCAGCAGCCAAAGGGGGGAGGCCGGGGAGCTGTTTTTT. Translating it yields CASSQRGEAGELFF.

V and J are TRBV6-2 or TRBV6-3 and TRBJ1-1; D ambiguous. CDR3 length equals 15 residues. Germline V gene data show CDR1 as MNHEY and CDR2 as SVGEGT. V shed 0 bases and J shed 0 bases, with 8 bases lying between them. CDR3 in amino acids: CASSYSWGMNTEAFF. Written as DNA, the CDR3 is TGTGCCAGCAGTTACTCGTGGGGTATGAACACTGAAGCTTTCTTT.

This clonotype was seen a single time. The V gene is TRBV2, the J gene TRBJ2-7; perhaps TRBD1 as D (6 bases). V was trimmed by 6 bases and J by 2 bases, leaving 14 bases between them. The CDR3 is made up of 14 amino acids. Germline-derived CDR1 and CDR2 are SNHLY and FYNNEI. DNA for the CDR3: TGTGCCAGCAGGGAACTGACAGGCCCCTACGAGCAGTACTTC. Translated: CASRELTGPYEQYF. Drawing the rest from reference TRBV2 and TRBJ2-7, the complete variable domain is EPEVTQTPSHQVTQMGQEVILRCVPISNHLYFYWYRQILGQKVEFLVSFYNNEISEKSEIFDDQFSVERPDGSNFTLKIRSTKLEDSAMYFCASRELTGPYEQYFGPGTRLTVT.

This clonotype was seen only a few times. The CDR3 protein is CAIGDLTSSSYEQYF. DNA of the CDR3: TGTGCCATCGGCGATCTGACTAGCAGCTCCTACGAGCAGTACTTC. V and J are TRBV10-3 and TRBJ2-7; TRBD2 agrees at 7 bases. From germline, CDR1 is ENHRY and CDR2 SYGVKD. Trimming at V came to 8 bases and at J to 0 bases, leaving 10 bases not matched to a gene. This CDR3 contains 15 residues.

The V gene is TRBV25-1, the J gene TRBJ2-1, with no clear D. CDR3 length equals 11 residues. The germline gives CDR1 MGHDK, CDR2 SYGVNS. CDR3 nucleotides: TGTGCAGCCAGTTCCTACAATGAGCAGTTCTTC. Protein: CAASSYNEQFF.

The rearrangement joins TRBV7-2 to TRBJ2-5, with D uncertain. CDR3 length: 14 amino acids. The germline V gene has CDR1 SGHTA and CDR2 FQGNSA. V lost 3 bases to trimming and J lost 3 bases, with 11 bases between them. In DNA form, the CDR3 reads TGTGCCAGCAGCTTTCTGACCCCAGAAGAGACCCAGTACTTC. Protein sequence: CASSFLTPEETQYF.

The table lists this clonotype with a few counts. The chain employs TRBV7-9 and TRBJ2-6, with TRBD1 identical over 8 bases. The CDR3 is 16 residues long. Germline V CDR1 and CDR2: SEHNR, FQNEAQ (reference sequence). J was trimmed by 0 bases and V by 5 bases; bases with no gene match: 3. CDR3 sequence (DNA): TGTGCCAGCAGCCGACAGGGGAACTCTGGGGCCAACGTCCTGACTTTC. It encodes CASSRQGNSGANVLTF.

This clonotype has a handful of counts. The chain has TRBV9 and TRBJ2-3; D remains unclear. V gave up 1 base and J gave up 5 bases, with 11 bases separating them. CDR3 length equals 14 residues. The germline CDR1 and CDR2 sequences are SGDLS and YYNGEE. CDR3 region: CASSVTSKGDTQYF. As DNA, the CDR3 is TGTGCCAGCAGCGTAACGTCTAAGGGAGATACGCAGTATTTT. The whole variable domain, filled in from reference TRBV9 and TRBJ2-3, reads DSGVTQTPKHLITATGQRVTLRCSPRSGDLSVYWYQQSLDQGLQFLIQYYNGEERAKGNILERFSAQQFPDLHSELNLSSLELGDSALYFCASSVTSKGDTQYFGPGTRLTVL.

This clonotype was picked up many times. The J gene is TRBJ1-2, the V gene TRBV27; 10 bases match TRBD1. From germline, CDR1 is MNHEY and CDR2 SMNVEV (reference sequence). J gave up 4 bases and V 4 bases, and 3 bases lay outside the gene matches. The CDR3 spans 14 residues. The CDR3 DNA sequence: TGTGCCAGCAGTTCCGGGACAGGGGCCTATGGCTACACCTTC. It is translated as CASSSGTGAYGYTF.

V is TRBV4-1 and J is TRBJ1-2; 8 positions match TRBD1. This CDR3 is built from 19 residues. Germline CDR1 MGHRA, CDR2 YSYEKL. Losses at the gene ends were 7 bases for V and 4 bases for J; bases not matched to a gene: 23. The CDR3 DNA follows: TGCGCCAGCACCCCTTTATCACCGGGACAGGAACCCACCGGCTATGGCTACACCTTC. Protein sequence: CASTPLSPGQEPTGYGYTF.